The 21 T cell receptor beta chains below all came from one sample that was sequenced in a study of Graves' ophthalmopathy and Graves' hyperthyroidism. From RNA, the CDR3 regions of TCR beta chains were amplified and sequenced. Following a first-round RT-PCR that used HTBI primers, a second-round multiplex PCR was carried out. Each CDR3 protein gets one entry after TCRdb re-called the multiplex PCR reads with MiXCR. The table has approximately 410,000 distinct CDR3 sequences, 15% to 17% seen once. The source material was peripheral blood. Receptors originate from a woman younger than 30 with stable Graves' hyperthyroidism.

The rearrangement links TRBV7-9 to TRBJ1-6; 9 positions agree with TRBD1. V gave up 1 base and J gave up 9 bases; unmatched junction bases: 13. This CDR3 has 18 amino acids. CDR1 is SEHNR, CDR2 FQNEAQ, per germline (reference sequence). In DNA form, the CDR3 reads TGTGCCAGCAGCTTAGATCCCGGACAGGGGTCGGGGAGTTCACCCCTCCACTTT. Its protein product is CASSLDPGQGSGSSPLHF.

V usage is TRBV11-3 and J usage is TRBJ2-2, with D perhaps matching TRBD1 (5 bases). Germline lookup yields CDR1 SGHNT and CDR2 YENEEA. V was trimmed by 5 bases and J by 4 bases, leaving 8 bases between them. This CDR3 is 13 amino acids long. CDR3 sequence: CASSDRSTGELFF. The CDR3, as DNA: TGTGCCAGCAGCGACAGAAGCACCGGGGAGCTGTTTTTT.

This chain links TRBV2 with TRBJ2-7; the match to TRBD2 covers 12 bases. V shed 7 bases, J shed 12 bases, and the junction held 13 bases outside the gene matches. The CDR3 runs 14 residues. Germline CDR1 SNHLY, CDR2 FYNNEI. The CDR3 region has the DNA TGTGCCAGCATTTGGACTAGCGGGGATCCCTTCCCGTACTTC. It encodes CASIWTSGDPFPYF.

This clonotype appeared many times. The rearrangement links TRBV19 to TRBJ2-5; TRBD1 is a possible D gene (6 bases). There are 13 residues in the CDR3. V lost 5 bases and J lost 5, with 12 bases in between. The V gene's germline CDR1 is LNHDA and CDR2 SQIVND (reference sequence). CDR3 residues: CASSLQGGETQYF. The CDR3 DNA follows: TGTGCCAGTAGTCTACAGGGCGGTGAGACCCAGTACTTC.

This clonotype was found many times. The CDR3 spells CASSPLGQLTSYNSPLHF. DNA for the CDR3: TGTGCCAGCAGTCCCTTAGGACAGCTCACCTCCTATAATTCACCCCTCCACTTT. The chain uses TRBV6-5 and TRBJ1-6; a possible D gene is TRBD1 (6 bases). The CDR3 covers 18 residues. The V end lost 5 bases, the J end lost 0 bases, and 17 bases lay between the germline ends. Looked up from germline, CDR1 is MNHEY and CDR2 is SVGAGI.

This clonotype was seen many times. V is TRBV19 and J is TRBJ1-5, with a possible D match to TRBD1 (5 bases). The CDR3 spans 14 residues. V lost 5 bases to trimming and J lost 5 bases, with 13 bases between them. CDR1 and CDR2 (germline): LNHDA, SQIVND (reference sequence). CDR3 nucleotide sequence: TGTGCCAGTAGTCAGGGAATTCGGGATCAGCCCCAGCATTTT. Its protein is CASSQGIRDQPQHF.

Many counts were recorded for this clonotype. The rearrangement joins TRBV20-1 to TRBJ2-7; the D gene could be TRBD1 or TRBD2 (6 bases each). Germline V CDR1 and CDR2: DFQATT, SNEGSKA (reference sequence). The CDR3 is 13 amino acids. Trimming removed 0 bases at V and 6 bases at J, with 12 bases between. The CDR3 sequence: CSARDTRGREQYF. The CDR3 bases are TGCAGTGCTAGAGATACACGGGGGCGCGAGCAGTACTTC.

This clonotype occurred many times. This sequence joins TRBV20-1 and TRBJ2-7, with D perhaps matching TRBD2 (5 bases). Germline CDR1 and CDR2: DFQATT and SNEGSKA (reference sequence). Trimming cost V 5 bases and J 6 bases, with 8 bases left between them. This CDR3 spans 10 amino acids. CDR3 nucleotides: TGCAGTGCTTTGAGCGGCGAGCAGTACTTC. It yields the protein CSALSGEQYF.

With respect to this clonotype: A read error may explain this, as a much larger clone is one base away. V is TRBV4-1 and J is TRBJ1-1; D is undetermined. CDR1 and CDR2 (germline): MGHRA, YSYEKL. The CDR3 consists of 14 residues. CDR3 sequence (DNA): TGCGCCGGCAGCGGATACAGATTGAACACTGAAGCTTTCTTT. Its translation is CAGSGYRLNTEAFF.

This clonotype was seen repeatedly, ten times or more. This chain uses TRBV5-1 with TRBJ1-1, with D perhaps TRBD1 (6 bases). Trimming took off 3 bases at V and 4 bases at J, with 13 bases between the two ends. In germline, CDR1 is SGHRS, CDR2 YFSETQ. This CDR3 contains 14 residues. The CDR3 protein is CASSSILQGTEAFF. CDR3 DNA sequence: TGCGCCAGCAGCTCGATTCTACAGGGCACTGAAGCTTTCTTT.

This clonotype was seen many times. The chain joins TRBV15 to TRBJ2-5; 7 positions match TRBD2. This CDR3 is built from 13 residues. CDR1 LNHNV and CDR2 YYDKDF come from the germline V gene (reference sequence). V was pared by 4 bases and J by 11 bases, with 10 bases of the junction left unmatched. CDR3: CATSKGLWTPQYF. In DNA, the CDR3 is TGTGCCACCAGCAAGGGACTATGGACTCCACAGTACTTC.

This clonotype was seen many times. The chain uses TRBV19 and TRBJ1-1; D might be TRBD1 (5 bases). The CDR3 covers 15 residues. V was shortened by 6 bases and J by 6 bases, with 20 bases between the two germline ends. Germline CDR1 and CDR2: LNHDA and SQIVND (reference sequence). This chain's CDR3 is CASRSKGEGRAEAFF. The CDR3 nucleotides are TGTGCCAGTAGGTCAAAAGGGGAAGGGCGCGCTGAAGCTTTCTTT. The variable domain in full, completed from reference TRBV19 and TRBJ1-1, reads DGGITQSPKYLFRKEGQNVTLSCEQNLNHDAMYWYRQDPGQGLRLIYYSQIVNDFQKGDIAEGYSVSREKKESFPLTVTSAQKNPTAFYLCASRSKGEGRAEAFFGQGTRLTVV.

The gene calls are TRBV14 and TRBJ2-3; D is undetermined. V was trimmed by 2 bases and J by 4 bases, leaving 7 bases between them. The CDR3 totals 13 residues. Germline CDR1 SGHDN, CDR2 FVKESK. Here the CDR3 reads CASSQLGPDTQYF. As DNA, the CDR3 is TGTGCCAGCAGCCAACTCGGGCCAGATACGCAGTATTTT.

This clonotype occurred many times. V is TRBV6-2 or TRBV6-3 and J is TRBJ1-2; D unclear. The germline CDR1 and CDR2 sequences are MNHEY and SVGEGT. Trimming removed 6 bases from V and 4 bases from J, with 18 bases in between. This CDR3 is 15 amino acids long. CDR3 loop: CASSPSEDLGYGYTF. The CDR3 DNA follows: TGTGCCAGCAGCCCTAGCGAGGATTTGGGCTATGGCTACACCTTC.

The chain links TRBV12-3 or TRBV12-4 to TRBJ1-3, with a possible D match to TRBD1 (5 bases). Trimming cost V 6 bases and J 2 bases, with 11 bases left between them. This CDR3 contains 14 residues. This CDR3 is CASSQGSPGNTIYF. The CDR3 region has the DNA TGTGCCAGCAGCCAGGGATCGCCTGGAAACACCATATATTTT.

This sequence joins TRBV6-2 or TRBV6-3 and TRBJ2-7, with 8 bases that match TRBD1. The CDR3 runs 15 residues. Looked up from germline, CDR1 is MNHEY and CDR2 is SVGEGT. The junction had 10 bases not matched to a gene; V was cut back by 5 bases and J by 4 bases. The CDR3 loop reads CASSPDRGSRYEQYF. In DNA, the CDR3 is TGTGCCAGCAGTCCAGACAGGGGAAGTAGATACGAGCAGTACTTC.

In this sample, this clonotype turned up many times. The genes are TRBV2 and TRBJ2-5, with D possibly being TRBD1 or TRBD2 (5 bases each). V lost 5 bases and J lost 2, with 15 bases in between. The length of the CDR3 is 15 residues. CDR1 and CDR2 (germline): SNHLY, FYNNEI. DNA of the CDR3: TGTGCCAGCAGTTTCCCGGGGACGGGACAAGAGACCCAGTACTTC. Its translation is CASSFPGTGQETQYF.

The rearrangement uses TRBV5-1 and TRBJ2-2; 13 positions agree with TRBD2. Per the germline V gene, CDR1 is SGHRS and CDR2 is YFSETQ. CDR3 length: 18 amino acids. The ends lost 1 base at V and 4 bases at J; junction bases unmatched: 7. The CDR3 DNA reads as TGCGCCAGCAGCTTGAGGACTAGCGGGGGTCTGGGCACCGGGGAGCTGTTTTTT. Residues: CASSLRTSGGLGTGELFF.

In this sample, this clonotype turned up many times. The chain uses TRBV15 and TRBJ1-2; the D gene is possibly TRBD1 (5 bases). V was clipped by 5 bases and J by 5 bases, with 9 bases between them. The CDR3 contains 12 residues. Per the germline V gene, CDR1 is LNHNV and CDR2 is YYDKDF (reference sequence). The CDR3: CATSSGEYGYTF. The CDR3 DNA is TGTGCCACCAGCTCGGGGGAGTATGGCTACACCTTC.

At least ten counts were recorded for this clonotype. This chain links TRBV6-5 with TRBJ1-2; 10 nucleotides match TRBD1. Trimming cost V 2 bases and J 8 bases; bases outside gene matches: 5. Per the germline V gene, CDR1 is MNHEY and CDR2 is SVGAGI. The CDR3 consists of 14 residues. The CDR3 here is CASSYDRGLKGYTF. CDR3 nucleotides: TGTGCCAGCAGTTACGACAGGGGGCTTAAGGGCTACACCTTC.

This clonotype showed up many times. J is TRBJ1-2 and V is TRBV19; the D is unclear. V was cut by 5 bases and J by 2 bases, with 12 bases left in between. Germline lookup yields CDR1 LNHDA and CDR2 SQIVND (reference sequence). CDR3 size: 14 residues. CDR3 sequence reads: CASSLRTPNYGYTF. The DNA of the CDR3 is TGTGCCAGTAGTCTGCGGACTCCGAACTATGGCTACACCTTC.